The 21 T cell receptor beta chains given below trace back to one sample, sequenced in a study of OX40 agonist ivuxolimab in advanced cancers. Library preparation employed the immunoSEQ multiplex PCR assay. TCRdb stores this immuneACCESS table with in-frame sequences only. Part of the clones is absent; in the studies checked, under half of the shortfall reflects unresolved V genes, and no reason is known for the rest. The sample table records 39,000 or so clones; less than 90% of these occur just once. Clones ranked in the top ten supply 9% to 13% of the sample. Here the sequenced sample was CD4+ or CD8+ T cells sorted from blood, taken in a trial of the OX40 agonist ivuxolimab. The receptor source for this set is an adult with an advanced solid tumor such as melanoma, head and neck, liver or kidney cancer.

The rearrangement links TRBV5-5 to TRBJ2-2, with D possibly matching TRBD2 (6 bases). The CDR3 runs to 16 residues. The germline gives CDR1 SGHKS, CDR2 YYEKEE (reference sequence). Trimming cost V 1 base and J 0 bases, with 10 bases left between them. The CDR3, as DNA: TGTGCCAGCAGCTTGCGGGCTAGCGCGAACACCGGGGAGCTGTTTTTT. Amino acids: CASSLRASANTGELFF.

The rearrangement uses TRBV4-3 and TRBJ1-2; no definite D call. CDR3 size: 13 residues. Trimming stripped 3 bases from V and 5 bases from J, with 10 bases between. CDR1 is LGHNA, CDR2 YSLEER, per germline. In nucleotides, the CDR3 is TGCGCCAGCAGCCATAGAGCAAATTATGGCTACACCTTC. Protein sequence: CASSHRANYGYTF.

The count of this clone is one. CDR3 coding DNA: TGTGCCTGGAGTGTTGGCGCACCCTCCTACAATGAGCAGTTCTTC. Translated: CAWSVGAPSYNEQFF. The V gene is TRBV30, the J gene TRBJ2-1; D is unresolved. The length of the CDR3 is 15 residues. Per germline, CDR1 GTSNPN and CDR2 SVGIG (reference sequence). Trimming took 0 bases from V and 0 from J, leaving 9 bases between them.

The sample holds one count of this clone. The chain carries TRBV9 and TRBJ1-5; D is unresolved. Germline V gene sequence: CDR1 SGDLS, CDR2 YYNGEE. The V gene lost 3 bases and the J gene lost 6 bases, with 16 bases spanning the gap. The CDR3 has 15 amino acids. The CDR3: CASSAAEGPGQPQHF. The DNA of the CDR3 is TGTGCCAGCAGCGCGGCGGAAGGGCCGGGTCAGCCCCAGCATTTT. The whole variable domain, remainder taken from reference TRBV9 and TRBJ1-5, is DSGVTQTPKHLITATGQRVTLRCSPRSGDLSVYWYQQSLDQGLQFLIQYYNGEERAKGNILERFSAQQFPDLHSELNLSSLELGDSALYFCASSAAEGPGQPQHFGDGTRLSIL.

The chain is built from TRBV7-8 and TRBJ2-7; 7 positions match TRBD2. The CDR3 is 16 residues long. The junction had 11 bases not matched to a gene; V was cut back by 1 base and J by 5 bases. The germline V gene has CDR1 SGHVS and CDR2 FQNEAQ. The DNA of the CDR3 is TGTGCCAGCAGCTTAGGCCCTAAGGGAGGGGTCCACGAGCAGTACTTC. Protein sequence: CASSLGPKGGVHEQYF.

The chain links TRBV7-2 to TRBJ2-7; tentative D call: TRBD1 (6 bases). Germline V CDR1 and CDR2: SGHTA, FQGNSA. Deletions cut 5 bases from V and 0 bases from J, with 11 bases between. The CDR3 runs 14 residues. This CDR3 is CASSRSTGSYEQYF. The CDR3 DNA reads as TGTGCCAGCAGCCGATCGACAGGCTCCTACGAGCAGTACTTC.

The chain's CDR3 is CASSATRGLNTEAFF. CDR3 coding DNA: TGTGCCAGCAGCGCAACCAGGGGGTTGAACACTGAAGCTTTCTTT. The chain carries TRBV7-9 and TRBJ1-1; 7 bases map to TRBD1. Trimming removed 5 bases from V and 0 bases from J; junction bases left unmatched: 6. The CDR3 has 15 residues. CDR1 is SEHNR and CDR2 is FQNEAQ in the germline V gene (reference sequence).

This sequence joins TRBV28 and TRBJ2-1, with D perhaps matching TRBD1 (5 bases). V lost 2 bases, J lost 9 bases, and 14 bases lay in between. Germline CDR1 is MDHEN and CDR2 is SYDVKM. The CDR3 sequence is 14 residues long. The CDR3 nucleotides read TGTGCCAGCAGTTTAAGGGGTTTGACTGTTGAGCAGTTCTTC. Its translation: CASSLRGLTVEQFF.

This chain uses TRBV6-5 with TRBJ1-1; D call uncertain. This CDR3 region has 14 residues. The V gene's germline CDR1 is MNHEY and CDR2 SVGAGI. The V end lost 2 bases, the J end lost 1 base, and 8 bases lay between the germline ends. The CDR3 DNA reads TGTGCCAGCAGTTACAGTGGCAGGAACACTGAAGCTTTCTTT. This sequence encodes CASSYSGRNTEAFF.

This clone was seen only a few times. The chain recombines TRBV5-5 with TRBJ2-1; D is uncertain. Per the germline V gene, CDR1 is SGHKS and CDR2 is YYEKEE (reference sequence). V dropped 4 bases and J dropped 9 bases, with 5 bases sitting between them. The CDR3 runs to 10 residues. CDR3 in DNA: TGTGCCAGCAGCGACATTGAGCAGTTCTTC. Amino acid sequence: CASSDIEQFF.

The rearrangement joins TRBV30 to TRBJ2-7; D call uncertain. The CDR3 extends over 15 amino acids. The V gene lost 2 bases and the J gene lost 3 bases, with 17 bases spanning the gap. Germline CDR1 is GTSNPN and CDR2 is SVGIG (reference sequence). The CDR3 sequence is CAWSPSGSVGYEQYF. The CDR3 DNA reads TGTGCCTGGAGTCCTTCGGGTTCAGTAGGCTACGAGCAGTACTTC.

The chain combines TRBV7-8 with TRBJ1-1, with D hard to call. The germline gives CDR1 SGHVS, CDR2 FQNEAQ. The CDR3 runs to 13 residues. V was pared by 8 bases and J by 1 base, with 11 bases between. The CDR3 loop is CASRAPTNTEAFF. The CDR3 region has the DNA TGTGCCAGCCGAGCTCCTACGAACACTGAAGCTTTCTTT.

The V gene is TRBV2, the J gene TRBJ2-7, with a weak D call TRBD1 (6 bases). The germline CDR1 and CDR2 sequences are SNHLY and FYNNEI. V gave up 10 bases and J gave up 5 bases, with 12 bases separating them. This CDR3 is built from 11 residues. DNA of the CDR3: TGTGCCACCCGTCAGGGGAACGAGCAGTACTTC. This codes for CATRQGNEQYF.

In this sample, this clone turned up once. V gene TRBV16 combines with J gene TRBJ1-2; D gene ambiguous. The germline V gene encodes CDR1 KGHSY and CDR2 FQNENV. This CDR3 is built from 17 residues. Trimming removed 1 base from V and 4 bases from J, with 19 bases in between. The CDR3 region is CASSQWFPADGGYGYTF. CDR3 sequence (DNA): TGTGCCAGCAGCCAATGGTTCCCAGCTGACGGAGGCTATGGCTACACCTTC.

This clone came up a few times. This chain connects TRBV28 to TRBJ2-1; 15 nucleotides align to TRBD2. V shed 3 bases, J shed 4 bases, and the junction held 10 bases outside the gene matches. Germline V gene data show CDR1 as MDHEN and CDR2 as SYDVKM. This CDR3 is built from 19 residues. CDR3 residues: CASSFPPGLAGGLYNEQFF. The CDR3 nucleotides are TGTGCCAGCAGTTTCCCTCCGGGACTAGCGGGAGGACTATACAATGAGCAGTTCTTC.

The chain has TRBV9 and TRBJ2-7; weak D call: TRBD2 (5 bases). Germline V gene data show CDR1 as SGDLS and CDR2 as YYNGEE. This CDR3 contains 14 residues. With 3 bases removed from V and 1 base from J, the gap between germline ends came to 11 bases. The CDR3 is CASSGGLNSYEQYF. CDR3 nucleotides: TGTGCCAGCAGCGGCGGACTTAATTCCTACGAGCAGTACTTC.

The chain is built from TRBV6-5 and TRBJ2-1; D is possibly TRBD1 (6 bases). The CDR3 is 15 amino acids. CDR1 and CDR2 from the germline V gene are MNHEY and SVGAGI. V was shortened by 6 bases and J by 6 bases, with 18 bases between the two germline ends. CDR3 residues: CASRPRDIYSNEQFF. The CDR3, as DNA: TGTGCCAGCAGACCACGGGACATTTATTCCAATGAGCAGTTCTTC.

Note on this clone: In the same sample, other DNA sequences code for this CDR3. As DNA, the CDR3 is TGTGCCAGCAGTTCTTCCCCGAGCTCCTATAATTCACCCCTCCACTTT. Protein sequence: CASSSSPSSYNSPLHF. The chain uses TRBV11-2 and TRBJ1-6; D is unclear. There are 16 residues in the CDR3. The V end was cut by 6 bases, the J end by 0 bases, with 12 bases between. Germline lookup yields CDR1 SGHAT and CDR2 FQNNGV.

This chain joins TRBV6-1 and TRBJ1-6, with unresolved D. Germline CDR1 is MNHNS and CDR2 is SASEGT. This CDR3 has 13 residues. Trimming took 4 bases from V and 5 from J, leaving 6 bases between them. The CDR3 here is CASSGQNNSPLHF. CDR3 DNA sequence: TGTGCCAGCAGTGGGCAGAATAATTCACCCCTCCACTTT.

The chain has TRBV27 and TRBJ2-7; the match to TRBD1 covers 7 bases. The J segment lost 2 bases and the V segment lost 7 bases, leaving 11 bases of the junction unmatched. The CDR3 length is 15 residues. Germline CDR1 reads MNHEY; CDR2 reads SMNVEV (reference sequence). The CDR3 reads CASTTTGQVPYEQYF. The CDR3 DNA reads TGTGCCAGCACCACTACAGGACAGGTCCCCTACGAGCAGTACTTC.

J is TRBJ1-5 and V is TRBV27; D may be TRBD1 (6 bases). The germline CDR1 and CDR2 sequences are MNHEY and SMNVEV (reference sequence). Trimming took 10 bases from V and 0 from J, leaving 10 bases between them. The length of the CDR3 is 13 residues. The CDR3 sequence: CAIGTTSNQPQHF. The DNA for the CDR3 is TGTGCCATTGGGACAACTAGCAATCAGCCCCAGCATTTT.